This T cell receptor beta chain was profiled in a study of shared clonotypes between healthy human individuals. General study points: There were few donors, and this limited the genetic and exposure-history diversity represented. Naive CD4 clonotypes overlapped across a few donors at roughly 5%.

Profiled with immunoSEQ multiplex PCR; TCRdb holds only in-frame clones, not every one. The sample lists about 1.1 million clones, about 80% occurring once. Donors were healthy HIV-negative adults without recently reported acute infections or vaccinations. The split of CD4+ cells yielded CD45RA+ naive and CD45RA-negative memory subsets. With regard to this clone: What it binds is not known.

CDR1 is MNHNY, CDR2 SVGAGI, per germline (reference sequence). CDR3 size: 12 residues. V lost 2 bases to trimming and J lost 6 bases, with 5 bases between them. The sequencing sample was made of memory CD4+ T cells from PBMCs. Subset indicated: CD45RA-negative fraction. The TCR sequence derives from a man between 18 and 29 years old in good health. Some clones in this sample may be carry-over from other donors' samples. The gene calls are TRBV6-6 and TRBJ1-5; D unresolved. The CDR3 DNA sequence: TGTGCCAGCAGTTACGATCCTCAGCCCCAGCATTTT. It encodes CASSYDPQPQHF.